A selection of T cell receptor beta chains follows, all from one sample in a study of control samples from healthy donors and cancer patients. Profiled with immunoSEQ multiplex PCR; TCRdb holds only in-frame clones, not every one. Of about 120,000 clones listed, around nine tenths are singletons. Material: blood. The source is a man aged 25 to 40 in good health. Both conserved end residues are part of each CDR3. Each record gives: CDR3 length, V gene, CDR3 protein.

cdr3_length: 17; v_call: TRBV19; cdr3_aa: CASRRGGQLSTNEKLFF
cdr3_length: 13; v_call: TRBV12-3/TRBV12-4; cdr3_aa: CASSKDFTGELFF
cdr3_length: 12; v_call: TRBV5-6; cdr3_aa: CASSLYQNEQFF
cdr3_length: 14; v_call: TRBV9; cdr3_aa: CASSLGGSHTEAFF
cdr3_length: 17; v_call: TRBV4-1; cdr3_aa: CASSQPPRGPAYEKLFF
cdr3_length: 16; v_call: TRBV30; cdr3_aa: CAWSGTASGGYNEQFF
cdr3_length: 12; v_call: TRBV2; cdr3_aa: CASSEFQQGYTF
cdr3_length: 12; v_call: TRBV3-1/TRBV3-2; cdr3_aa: CASSQKDHGYTF
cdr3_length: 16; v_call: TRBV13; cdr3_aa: CASSFRTAATNEKLFF
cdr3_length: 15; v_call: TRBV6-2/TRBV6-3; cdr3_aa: CASSYSPGGSGELFF
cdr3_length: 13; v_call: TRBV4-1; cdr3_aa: CASSQLASDTQYF
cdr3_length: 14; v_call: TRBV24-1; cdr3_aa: CATSGSGGWETQYF
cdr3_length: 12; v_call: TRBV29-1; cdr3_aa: CSVDRELYGYTF
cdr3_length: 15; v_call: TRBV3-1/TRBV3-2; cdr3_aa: CASSPSLDRRYGYTF
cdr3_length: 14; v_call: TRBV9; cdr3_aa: CASSDSSVRGTQYF
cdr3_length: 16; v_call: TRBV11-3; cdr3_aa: CASSLSGRAGGNEQFF
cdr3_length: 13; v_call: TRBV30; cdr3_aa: CAWSGEDNQPQHF
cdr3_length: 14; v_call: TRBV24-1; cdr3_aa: CATSDFERSYGYTF
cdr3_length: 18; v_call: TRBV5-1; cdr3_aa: CASSSIPPTAGNAYEQYF
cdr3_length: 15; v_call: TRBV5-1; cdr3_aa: CASSTQGTGDNEQFF
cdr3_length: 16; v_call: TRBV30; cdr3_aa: CACRWTGARGNYGYTF
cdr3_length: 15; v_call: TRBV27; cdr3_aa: CASSAPGLATDTQYF
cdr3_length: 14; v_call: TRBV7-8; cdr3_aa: CASSRGRGADTQYF
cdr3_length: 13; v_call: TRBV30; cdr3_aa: CAWTMGQFEKLFF
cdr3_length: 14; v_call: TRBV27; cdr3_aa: CATRLGSGPGELFF
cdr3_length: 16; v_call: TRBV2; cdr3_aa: CASTQRGQGGTGELFF
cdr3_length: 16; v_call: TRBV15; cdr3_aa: CATRTTTRGTVYGYTF
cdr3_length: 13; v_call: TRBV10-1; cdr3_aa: CASSPATGHGYTF
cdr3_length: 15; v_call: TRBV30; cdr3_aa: CAWSVRGGRNQPQHF
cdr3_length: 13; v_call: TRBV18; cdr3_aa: CASSRDRRETQYF
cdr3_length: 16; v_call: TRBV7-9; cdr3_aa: CASSRIDRVVNEKLFF
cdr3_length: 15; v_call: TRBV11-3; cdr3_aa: CASSLGEGSAGELFF
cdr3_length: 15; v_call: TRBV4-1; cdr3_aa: CASSPPGTSEGAQYF
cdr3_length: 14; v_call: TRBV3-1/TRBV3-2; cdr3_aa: CASSRESYNSPLHF
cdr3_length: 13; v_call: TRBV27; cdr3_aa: CASSSGTNYGYTF
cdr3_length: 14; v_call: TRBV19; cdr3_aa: CASSIGVMNTEAFF
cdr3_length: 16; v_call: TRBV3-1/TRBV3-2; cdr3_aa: CASSQGATRGGQPQHF
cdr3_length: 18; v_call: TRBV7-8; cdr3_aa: CASSLLAGGISSYNEQFF
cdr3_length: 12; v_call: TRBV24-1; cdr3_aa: CATSDLLLEQFF
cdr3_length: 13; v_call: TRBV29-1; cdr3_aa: CSVVGQGGTETFF
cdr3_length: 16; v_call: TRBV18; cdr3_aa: CASLLGSAGTNTEAFF
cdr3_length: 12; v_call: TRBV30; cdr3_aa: CAWSSLGNTIYF
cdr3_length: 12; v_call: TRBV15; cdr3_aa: CATSKGTYGYTF
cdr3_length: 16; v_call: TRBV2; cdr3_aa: CASSADRARGNEKLFF
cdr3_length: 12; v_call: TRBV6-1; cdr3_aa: CASSERRGPLHF
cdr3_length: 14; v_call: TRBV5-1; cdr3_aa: CASSLQTFDTEAFF